This T cell receptor beta chain was retrieved from a study of shared clonotypes between healthy human individuals. Findings and limits, study-wide: Non-shared clonotypes had lower generation probabilities than those shared by all four donors.

Data came from immunoSEQ multiplex PCR; TCRdb stores just in-frame clones and leaves some out. In the table there are over 1.5 million clones, roughly 98% of which are singletons. Trimming cost V 3 bases and J 10 bases, with 15 bases left between them. The CDR3 has 13 amino acids. Germline V gene sequence: CDR1 SQVTM, CDR2 ANQGSEA. CD4+ cells were split into CD45RA+ naive and CD45RA-negative memory subsets. In regard to this clone: Its antigen is as yet unknown.

The sequence derives from a man aged 30 to 39 in good health. The rearrangement uses TRBV29-1 and TRBJ1-4; D possibly corresponds to TRBD1 (6 bases). Sequencing was done on a sample of naive CD4+ T cells sorted from blood. Subset given: CD45RA+ positively selected. The CDR3 DNA reads TGCAGCGTTGAGTCAGGGGTTGTGGGAAAACTGTTTTTT. This translates into CSVESGVVGKLFF. Complete variable domain (other parts from reference TRBV29-1 and TRBJ1-4): SAVISQKPSRDICQRGTSLTIQCQVDSQVTMMFWYRQQPGQSLTLIATANQGSEATYESGFVIDKFPISRPNLTFSTLTVSNMSPEDSSIYLCSVESGVVGKLFFGSGTQLSVL.